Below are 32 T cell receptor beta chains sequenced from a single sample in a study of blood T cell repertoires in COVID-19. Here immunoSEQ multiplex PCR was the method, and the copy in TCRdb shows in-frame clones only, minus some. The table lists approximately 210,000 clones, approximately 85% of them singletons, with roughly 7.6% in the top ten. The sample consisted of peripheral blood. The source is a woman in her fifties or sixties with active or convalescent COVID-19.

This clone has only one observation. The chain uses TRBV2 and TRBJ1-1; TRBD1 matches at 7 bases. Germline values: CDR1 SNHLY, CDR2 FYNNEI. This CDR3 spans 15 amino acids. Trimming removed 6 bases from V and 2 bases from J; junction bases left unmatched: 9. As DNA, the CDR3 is TGTGCCAGCAGGAAGACAGGGACTAGAAACACTGAAGCTTTCTTT. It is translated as CASRKTGTRNTEAFF. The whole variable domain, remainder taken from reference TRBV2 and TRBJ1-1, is EPEVTQTPSHQVTQMGQEVILRCVPISNHLYFYWYRQILGQKVEFLVSFYNNEISEKSEIFDDQFSVERPDGSNFTLKIRSTKLEDSAMYFCASRKTGTRNTEAFFGQGTRLTVV.

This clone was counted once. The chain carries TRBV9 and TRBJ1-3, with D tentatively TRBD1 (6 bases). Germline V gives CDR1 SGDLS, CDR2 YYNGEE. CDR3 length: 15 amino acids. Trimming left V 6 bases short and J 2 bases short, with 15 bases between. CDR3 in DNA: TGTGCCAGCACCCATGGGGGGGCGCCTGGAAACACCATATATTTT. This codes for CASTHGGAPGNTIYF.

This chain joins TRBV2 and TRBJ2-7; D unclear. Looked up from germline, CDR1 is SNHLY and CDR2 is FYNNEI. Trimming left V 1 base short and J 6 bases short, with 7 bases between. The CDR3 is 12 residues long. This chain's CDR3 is CASSEGGAEQYV. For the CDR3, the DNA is TGTGCCAGCAGTGAAGGCGGCGCCGAGCAGTACGTC.

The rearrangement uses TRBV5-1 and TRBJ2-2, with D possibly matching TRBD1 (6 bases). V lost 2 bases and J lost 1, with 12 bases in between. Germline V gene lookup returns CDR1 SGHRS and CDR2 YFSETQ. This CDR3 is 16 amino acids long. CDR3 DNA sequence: TGCGCCAGCAGCTTCGGGACATCTATGAACACCGGGGAGCTGTTTTTT. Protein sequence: CASSFGTSMNTGELFF.

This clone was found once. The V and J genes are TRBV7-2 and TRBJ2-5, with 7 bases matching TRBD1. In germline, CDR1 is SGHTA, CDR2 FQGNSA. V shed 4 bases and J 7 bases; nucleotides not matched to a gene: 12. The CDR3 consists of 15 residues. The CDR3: CASSSRTGGPRTQYF. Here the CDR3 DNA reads TGTGCCAGCAGCTCCCGGACAGGCGGCCCAAGGACCCAGTACTTC.

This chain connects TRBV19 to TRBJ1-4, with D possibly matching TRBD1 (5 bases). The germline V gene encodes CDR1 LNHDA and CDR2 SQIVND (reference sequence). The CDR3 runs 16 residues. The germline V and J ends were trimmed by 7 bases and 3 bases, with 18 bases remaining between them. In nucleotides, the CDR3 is TGTGCCAGTAATTCGGGTCGGGGGACCGCTAATGAAAAACTGTTTTTT. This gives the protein CASNSGRGTANEKLFF.

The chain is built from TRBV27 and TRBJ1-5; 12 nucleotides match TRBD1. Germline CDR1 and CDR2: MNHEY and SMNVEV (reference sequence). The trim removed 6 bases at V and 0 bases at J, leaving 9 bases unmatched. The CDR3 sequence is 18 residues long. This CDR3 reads CASSDGDRGRGSNQPQHF. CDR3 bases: TGTGCCAGCAGCGATGGGGACAGGGGGCGCGGTAGCAATCAGCCCCAGCATTTT.

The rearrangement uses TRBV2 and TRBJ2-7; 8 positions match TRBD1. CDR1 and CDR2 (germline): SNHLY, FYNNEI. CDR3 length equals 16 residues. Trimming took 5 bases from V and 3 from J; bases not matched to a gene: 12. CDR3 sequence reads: CASSLGGQVVDYEQYV. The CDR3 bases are TGTGCCAGCAGTTTGGGGGGACAGGTTGTCGACTACGAGCAGTACGTC.

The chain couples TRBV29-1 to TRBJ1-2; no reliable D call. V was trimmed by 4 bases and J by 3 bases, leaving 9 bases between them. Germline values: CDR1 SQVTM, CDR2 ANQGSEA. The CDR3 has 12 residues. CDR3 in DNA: TGCAGCGTTGTTGGGCAAGACTATGGCTACACCTTC. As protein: CSVVGQDYGYTF.

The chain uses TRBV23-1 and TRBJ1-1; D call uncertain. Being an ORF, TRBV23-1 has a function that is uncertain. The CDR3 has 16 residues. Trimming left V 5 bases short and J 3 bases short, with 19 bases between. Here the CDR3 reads CASSIVRGWTDTEAFF. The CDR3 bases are TGCGCCAGCAGTATCGTCCGGGGATGGACTGACACTGAAGCTTTCTTT.

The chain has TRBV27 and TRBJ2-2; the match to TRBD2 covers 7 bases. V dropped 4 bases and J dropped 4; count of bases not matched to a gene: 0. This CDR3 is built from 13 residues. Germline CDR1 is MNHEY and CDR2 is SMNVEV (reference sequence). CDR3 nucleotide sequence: TGTGCCAGCAGTTGGGGGGGCACCGGGGAGCTGTTTTTT. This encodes CASSWGGTGELFF.

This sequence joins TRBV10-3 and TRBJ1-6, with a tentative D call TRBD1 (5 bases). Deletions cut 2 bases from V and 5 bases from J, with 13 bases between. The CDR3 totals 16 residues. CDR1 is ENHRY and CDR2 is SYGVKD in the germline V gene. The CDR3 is CAISERRGTHNSPLHF. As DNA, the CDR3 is TGTGCCATCAGTGAGAGGCGGGGGACTCATAATTCACCCCTCCACTTT.

CDR3 loop: CASSPYSGGKLFF. The CDR3 nucleotides read TGTGCCAGCAGTCCCTATTCTGGCGGAAAACTGTTTTTT. The V call is TRBV12-3 or TRBV12-4, the J call TRBJ1-4; D gene ambiguous. Trimming left V 5 bases short and J 10 bases short, with 14 bases between. The CDR3 consists of 13 residues.

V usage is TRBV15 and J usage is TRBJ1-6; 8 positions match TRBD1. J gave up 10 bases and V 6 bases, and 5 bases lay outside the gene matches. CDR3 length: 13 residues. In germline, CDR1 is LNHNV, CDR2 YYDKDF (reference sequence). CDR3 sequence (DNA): TGTGCCACCAGAAAGACAGGGGACTCACCCCTCCACTTT. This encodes CATRKTGDSPLHF. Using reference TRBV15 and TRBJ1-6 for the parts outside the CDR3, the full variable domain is DAMVIQNPRYQVTQFGKPVTLSCSQTLNHNVMYWYQQKSSQAPKLLFHYYDKDFNNEADTPDNFQSRRPNTSFCFLDIRSPGLGDTAMYLCATRKTGDSPLHFGNGTRLTVT.

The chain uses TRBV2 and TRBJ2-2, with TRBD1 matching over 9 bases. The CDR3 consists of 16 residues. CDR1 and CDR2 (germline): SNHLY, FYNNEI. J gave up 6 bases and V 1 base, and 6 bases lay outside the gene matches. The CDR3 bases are TGTGCCAGCAGTGAAGGAGGGAGACAGGGGGCCGGGGAGCTGTTTTTT. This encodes CASSEGGRQGAGELFF.

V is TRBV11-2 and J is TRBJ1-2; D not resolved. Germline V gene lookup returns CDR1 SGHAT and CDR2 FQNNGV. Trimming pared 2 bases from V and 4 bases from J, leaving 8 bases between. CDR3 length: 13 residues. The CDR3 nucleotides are TGTGCCAGCAGCTTAAACTTCCCCTATGGCTACACCTTC. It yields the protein CASSLNFPYGYTF.

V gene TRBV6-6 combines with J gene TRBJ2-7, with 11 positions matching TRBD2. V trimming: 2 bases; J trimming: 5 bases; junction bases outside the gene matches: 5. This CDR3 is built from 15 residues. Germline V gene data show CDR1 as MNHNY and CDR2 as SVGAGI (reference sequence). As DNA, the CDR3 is TGTGCCAGCAGTTACGATGGGACTAGCGGCCACGAGCAGTACTTC. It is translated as CASSYDGTSGHEQYF.

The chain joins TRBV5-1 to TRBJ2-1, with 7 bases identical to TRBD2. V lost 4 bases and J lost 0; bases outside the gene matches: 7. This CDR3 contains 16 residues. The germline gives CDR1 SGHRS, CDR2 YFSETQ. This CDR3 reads CASSLRAGSSYNEQFF. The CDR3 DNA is TGCGCCAGCAGCCTAAGAGCGGGAAGCTCCTACAATGAGCAGTTCTTC.

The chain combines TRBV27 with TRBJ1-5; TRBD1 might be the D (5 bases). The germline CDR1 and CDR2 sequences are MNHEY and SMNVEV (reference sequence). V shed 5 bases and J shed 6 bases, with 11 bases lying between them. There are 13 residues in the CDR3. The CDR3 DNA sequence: TGTGCCAGCAGTCGAAGGGGAAGTCAGCCCCAGCATTTT. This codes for CASSRRGSQPQHF.

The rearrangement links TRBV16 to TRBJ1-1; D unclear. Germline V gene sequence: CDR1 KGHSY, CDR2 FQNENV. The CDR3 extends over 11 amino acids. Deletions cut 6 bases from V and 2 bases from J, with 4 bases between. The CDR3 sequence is CASSPNTEAFF. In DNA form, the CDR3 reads TGTGCCAGCAGTCCAAACACTGAAGCTTTCTTT.

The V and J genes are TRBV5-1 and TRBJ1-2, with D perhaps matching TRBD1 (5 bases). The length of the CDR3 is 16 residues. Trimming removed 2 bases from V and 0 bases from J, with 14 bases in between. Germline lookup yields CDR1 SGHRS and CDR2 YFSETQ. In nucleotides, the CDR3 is TGCGCCAGCAGCTTAGACGGGACTCCTTCTAACTATGGCTACACCTTC. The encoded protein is CASSLDGTPSNYGYTF.

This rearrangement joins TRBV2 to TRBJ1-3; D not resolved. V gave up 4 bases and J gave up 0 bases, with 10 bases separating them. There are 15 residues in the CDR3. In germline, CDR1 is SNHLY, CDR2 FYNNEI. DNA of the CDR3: TGTGCCAGCAGTGCCGCACAGTTCTCTGGAAACACCATATATTTT. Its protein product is CASSAAQFSGNTIYF.

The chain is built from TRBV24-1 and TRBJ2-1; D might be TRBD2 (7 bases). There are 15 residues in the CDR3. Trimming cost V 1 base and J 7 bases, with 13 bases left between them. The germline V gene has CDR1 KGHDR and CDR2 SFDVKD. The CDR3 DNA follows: TGTGCCACCAGTGATTTCTCCGGGGGGCGGAATGAGCAGTTCTTC. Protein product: CATSDFSGGRNEQFF.

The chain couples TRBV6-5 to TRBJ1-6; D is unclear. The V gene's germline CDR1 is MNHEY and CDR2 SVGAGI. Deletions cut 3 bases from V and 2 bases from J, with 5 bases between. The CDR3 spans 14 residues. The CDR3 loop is CASSYSPYNSPLHF. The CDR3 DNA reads TGTGCCAGCAGTTATAGCCCCTATAATTCACCCCTCCACTTT.

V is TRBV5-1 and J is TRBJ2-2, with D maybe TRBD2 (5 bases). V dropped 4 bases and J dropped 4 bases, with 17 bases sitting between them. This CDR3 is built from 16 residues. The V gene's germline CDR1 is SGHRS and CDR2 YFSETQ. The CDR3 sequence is CASSPGLNLGTGELFF. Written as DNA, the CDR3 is TGCGCCAGCAGCCCCGGACTTAACCTGGGCACCGGGGAGCTGTTTTTT.

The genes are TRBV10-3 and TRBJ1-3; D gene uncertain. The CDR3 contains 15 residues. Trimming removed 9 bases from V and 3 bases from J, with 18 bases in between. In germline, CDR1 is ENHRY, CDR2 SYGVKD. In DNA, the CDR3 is TGTGCCATTCTTAGTGGTTCGTCGGGTGGAAACACCATATATTTT. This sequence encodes CAILSGSSGGNTIYF.

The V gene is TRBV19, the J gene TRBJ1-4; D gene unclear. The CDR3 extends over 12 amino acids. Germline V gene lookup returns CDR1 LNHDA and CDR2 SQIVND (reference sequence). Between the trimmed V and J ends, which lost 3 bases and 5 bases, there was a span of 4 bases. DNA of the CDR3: TGTGCCAGTAGTATCGGGAATGAAAAACTGTTTTTT. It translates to CASSIGNEKLFF.

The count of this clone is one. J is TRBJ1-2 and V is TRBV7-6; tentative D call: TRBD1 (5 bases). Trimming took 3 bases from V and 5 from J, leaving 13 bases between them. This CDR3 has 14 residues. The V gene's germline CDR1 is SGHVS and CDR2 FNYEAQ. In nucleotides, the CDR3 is TGTGCCAGCAGCTTGTCGGGGGACGGGTATGGCTACACCTTC. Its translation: CASSLSGDGYGYTF.

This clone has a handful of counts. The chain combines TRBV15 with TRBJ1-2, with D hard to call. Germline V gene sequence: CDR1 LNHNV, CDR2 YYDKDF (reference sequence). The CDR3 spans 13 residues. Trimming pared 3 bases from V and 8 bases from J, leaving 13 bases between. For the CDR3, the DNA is TGTGCCACCAGCAGGACCATTTTGCGGGGCTACACCTTC. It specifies CATSRTILRGYTF.

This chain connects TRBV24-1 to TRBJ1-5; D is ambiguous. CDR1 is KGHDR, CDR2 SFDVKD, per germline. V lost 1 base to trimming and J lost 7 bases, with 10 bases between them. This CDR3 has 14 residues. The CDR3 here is CATSDFTKSQPQHF. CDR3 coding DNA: TGTGCCACCAGTGATTTCACTAAGAGCCAGCCCCAGCATTTT.

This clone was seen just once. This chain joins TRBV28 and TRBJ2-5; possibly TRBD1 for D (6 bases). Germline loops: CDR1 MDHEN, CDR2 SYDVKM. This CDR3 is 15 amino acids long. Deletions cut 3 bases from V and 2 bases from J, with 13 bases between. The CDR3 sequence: CASSLATTGQETQYF. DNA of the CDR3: TGTGCCAGCAGTTTGGCCACGACAGGTCAAGAGACCCAGTACTTC. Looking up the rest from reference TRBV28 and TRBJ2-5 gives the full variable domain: DVKVTQSSRYLVKRTGEKVFLECVQDMDHENMFWYRQDPGLGLRLIYFSYDVKMKEKGDIPEGYSVSREKKERFSLILESASTNQTSMYLCASSLATTGQETQYFGPGTRLLVL.

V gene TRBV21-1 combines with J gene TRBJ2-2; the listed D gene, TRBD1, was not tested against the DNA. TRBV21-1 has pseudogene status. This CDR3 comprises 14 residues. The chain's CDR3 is CASPDRYNTGELFF. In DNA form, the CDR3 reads TGTGCCAGCCCGGACAGGTACAACACCGGGGAGCTGTTTTTT.